There are a few counts of the clone carrying this T cell receptor (beta chain). All diabetic donors were classified as either type 1 or type 2 diabetes. The record originates from a study of type 1 and type 2 diabetes patients. Study as a whole: Participants included type 1 and type 2 diabetes patients plus nondiabetic controls.

The PCR template was genomic DNA. Multiplex PCR with 30 forward and 13 reverse primers amplified the TCR beta CDR3. TCRdb redid the calling of the multiplex PCR reads with MiXCR, one entry per CDR3 protein. The sample includes about 270,000 distinct CDR3 sequences, 47% seen only once; the top ten take roughly an eighth. Germline V gene sequence: CDR1 SGHTA, CDR2 FQGNSA. Trimming stripped 1 base from V and 0 bases from J, with 10 bases between. The CDR3 is made up of 16 amino acids. This chain links TRBV7-2 with TRBJ1-5, with TRBD1 as a possible D gene (6 bases). The sequencing input was peripheral blood mononuclear cells (PBMCs). The receptor comes from a man aged 18 to 30 with type 2 diabetes. The CDR3 DNA follows: TGTGCCAGCAGCTTAGTAGGGGGAGGTAGCAATCAGCCCCAGCATTTT. It codes for CASSLVGGGSNQPQHF.